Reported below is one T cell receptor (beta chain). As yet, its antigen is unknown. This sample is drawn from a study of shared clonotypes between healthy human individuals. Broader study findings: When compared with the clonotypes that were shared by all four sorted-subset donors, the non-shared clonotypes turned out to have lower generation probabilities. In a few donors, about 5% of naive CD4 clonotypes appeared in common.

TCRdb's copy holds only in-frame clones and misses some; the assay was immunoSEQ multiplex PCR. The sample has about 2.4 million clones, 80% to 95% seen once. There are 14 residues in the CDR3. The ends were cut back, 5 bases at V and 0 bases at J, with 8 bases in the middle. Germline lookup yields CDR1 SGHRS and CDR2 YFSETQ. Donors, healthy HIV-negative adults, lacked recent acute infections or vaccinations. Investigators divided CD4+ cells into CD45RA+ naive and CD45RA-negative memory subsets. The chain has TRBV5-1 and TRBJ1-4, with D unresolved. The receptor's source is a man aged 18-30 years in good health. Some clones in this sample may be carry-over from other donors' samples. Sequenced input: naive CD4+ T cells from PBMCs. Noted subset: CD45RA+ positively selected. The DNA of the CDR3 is TGCGCCAGCAGAGCAGCGGCAACTAATGAAAAACTGTTTTTT. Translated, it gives CASRAAATNEKLFF.